This is a list of T cell receptor beta chains from one sample in a study of identical twins. Each CDR3 protein is one row after TCRdb ran MiXCR on the 5' RACE reads. The data show fewer than 900,000 distinct CDR3 sequences, 21% seen once. This sample also appeared in a second study, on T cells expressing NK-cell markers.

The specimen sequenced was PBMCs. These receptors were taken from a woman aged 18-30 years in good health. Each CDR3 is given with its conserved first and last residue. The D gene is left open where the match is weak. Clone size is shown for a subset of rows, as once, few, many or a class of expanded clone.

CDR3 DNA: TGCAGTGCTAGCAGGAGCTCCTACGAGCAGTACTTC
CDR3 protein: CSASRSSYEQYF
D gene: .
J gene: TRBJ2-7
V gene: TRBV20-1
clone size: few

CDR3 DNA: TGTGCCACAAAAACGTCGGGCGCCAGGTTCAGGGGGGAGCTGTTTTTT
CDR3 protein: CATKTSGARFRGELFF
D gene: .
J gene: TRBJ2-2
V gene: TRBV6-2/TRBV6-3
clone size: .

CDR3 DNA: TGTGCCAGCAGATCCTCCGGGACGCCACCATGGGAGCAGTACTTC
CDR3 protein: CASRSSGTPPWEQYF
D gene: .
J gene: TRBJ2-7
V gene: TRBV27
clone size: few

CDR3 DNA: TGCAGTGCTAGTCAAGGGCTAGACGAGCAGTACTTC
CDR3 protein: CSASQGLDEQYF
D gene: .
J gene: TRBJ2-7
V gene: TRBV20-1
clone size: .

CDR3 DNA: TGTGCCACCAGTGAGGGCCCGACTGAAGAGCAGTTCTTC
CDR3 protein: CATSEGPTEEQFF
D gene: .
J gene: TRBJ2-1
V gene: TRBV24-1
clone size: .

CDR3 DNA: TGTGCCAGCAGCTCGGGGACAGGGGGCGCCGGAAACATTCAGTACTTC
CDR3 protein: CASSSGTGGAGNIQYF
D gene: TRBD1
J gene: TRBJ2-4
V gene: TRBV7-9
clone size: .

CDR3 DNA: TGTGCCAGCAGCTACCAGACAGGGTGGGATACGCAGTATTTT
CDR3 protein: CASSYQTGWDTQYF
D gene: TRBD1
J gene: TRBJ2-3
V gene: TRBV5-5
clone size: .

CDR3 DNA: TGCGCCAGCAGCGGGGGCGACAGGGGGTATCCGGAAGAGCAGTACTTC
CDR3 protein: CASSGGDRGYPEEQYF
D gene: TRBD1
J gene: TRBJ2-7
V gene: TRBV5-1
clone size: .

CDR3 DNA: TGTGCCAGCAGTAGCCGCGGGGTGAGCACAGATACGCAGTATTTT
CDR3 protein: CASSSRGVSTDTQYF
D gene: .
J gene: TRBJ2-3
V gene: TRBV6-1
clone size: few

CDR3 DNA: TGCAGCGTTGAAGATCCCATCGCGTACCAAGAGACCCAGTACTTC
CDR3 protein: CSVEDPIAYQETQYF
D gene: .
J gene: TRBJ2-5
V gene: TRBV29-1
clone size: few

CDR3 DNA: TGTGCCACCAGTCGAGCGGGAGGGACAGATACGCAGTATTTT
CDR3 protein: CATSRAGGTDTQYF
D gene: TRBD2
J gene: TRBJ2-3
V gene: TRBV15
clone size: .

CDR3 DNA: TGTGCCAGCAGTCCGAACCTGGTCCCCTACGAGCAGTACTTC
CDR3 protein: CASSPNLVPYEQYF
D gene: .
J gene: TRBJ2-7
V gene: TRBV12-3/TRBV12-4
clone size: many

CDR3 DNA: TGTGCCAGCAGCCAAAGGGTACTAGCGGAAACCGGGGAGCTGTTTTTT
CDR3 protein: CASSQRVLAETGELFF
D gene: TRBD2
J gene: TRBJ2-2
V gene: TRBV14
clone size: .

CDR3 DNA: TGTGCCAGCAGCGCGAGGAGGTACAATGAGCAGTTCTTC
CDR3 protein: CASSARRYNEQFF
D gene: .
J gene: TRBJ2-1
V gene: TRBV7-3
clone size: .

CDR3 DNA: TGTGCCAGCAGTTGGGGACCAGTCACAGATACGCAGTATTTT
CDR3 protein: CASSWGPVTDTQYF
D gene: .
J gene: TRBJ2-3
V gene: TRBV27
clone size: .

CDR3 DNA: TGCAGTGCTTGGGACAGCCAGAACACCGGGGAGCTGTTTTTT
CDR3 protein: CSAWDSQNTGELFF
D gene: TRBD1
J gene: TRBJ2-2
V gene: TRBV20-1
clone size: .

CDR3 DNA: TGTGCCATCAGTGAGGCCGGGACGGAGACCCAGTACTTC
CDR3 protein: CAISEAGTETQYF
D gene: .
J gene: TRBJ2-5
V gene: TRBV10-3
clone size: few

CDR3 DNA: TGTGCCACCAGCAGAGGAGGGGTCCAAGAGACCCAGTACTTC
CDR3 protein: CATSRGGVQETQYF
D gene: .
J gene: TRBJ2-5
V gene: TRBV15
clone size: few

CDR3 DNA: TGTGCCAGCAGCCCAGACCGGGCGGGGGGTCCCCACAATGAGCAGTTCTTC
CDR3 protein: CASSPDRAGGPHNEQFF
D gene: TRBD2
J gene: TRBJ2-1
V gene: TRBV7-3
clone size: .

CDR3 DNA: TGCGCTACTTGGAGGACCAATGAGCAGTTCTTC
CDR3 protein: CATWRTNEQFF
D gene: .
J gene: TRBJ2-1
V gene: TRBV6-5
clone size: .

CDR3 DNA: TGTGCCAGCAGTGGACGGGGAGATACCCTCTACGAGCAGTACTTC
CDR3 protein: CASSGRGDTLYEQYF
D gene: .
J gene: TRBJ2-7
V gene: TRBV6-1
clone size: .

CDR3 DNA: TGTGCCAGCAGTCACGGGACACGGGTGTTCTTC
CDR3 protein: CASSHGTRVFF
D gene: .
J gene: TRBJ2-1
V gene: TRBV6-2/TRBV6-3
clone size: once

CDR3 DNA: TGCAGTGCTAGAGGTGGTCACTTAGGGTACAATGAGCAGTTCTTC
CDR3 protein: CSARGGHLGYNEQFF
D gene: .
J gene: TRBJ2-1
V gene: TRBV20-1
clone size: .

CDR3 DNA: TGTGCCAGCAGAGCTACAGGGGTTAGGGTGGGGGAGCAGTACTTC
CDR3 protein: CASRATGVRVGEQYF
D gene: TRBD1
J gene: TRBJ2-7
V gene: TRBV6-1
clone size: few

CDR3 DNA: TGCAGCGTTGAAGACGGTGGGGTAAAACTGTTTTTT
CDR3 protein: CSVEDGGVKLFF
D gene: .
J gene: TRBJ1-4
V gene: TRBV29-1
clone size: few

CDR3 DNA: TGTGCCAGCGCCACCCCCGGACAGGTGAAAGGCTACACCTTC
CDR3 protein: CASATPGQVKGYTF
D gene: TRBD1
J gene: TRBJ1-2
V gene: TRBV7-6
clone size: .

CDR3 DNA: TGCAGTGCTAGAGATCTTCAGACCTCCGCCCAAGGGACCCAGTACTTC
CDR3 protein: CSARDLQTSAQGTQYF
D gene: .
J gene: TRBJ2-5
V gene: TRBV20-1
clone size: few

CDR3 DNA: TGTGCCACCAGCAAAGGGCGGGGGGGCGGCGAGACCCAGTACTTC
CDR3 protein: CATSKGRGGGETQYF
D gene: TRBD2
J gene: TRBJ2-5
V gene: TRBV15
clone size: few

CDR3 DNA: TGTGCCAGCAACTTGGTGGGCTCTGGGGCCAACGTCCTGACTTTC
CDR3 protein: CASNLVGSGANVLTF
D gene: .
J gene: TRBJ2-6
V gene: TRBV12-3/TRBV12-4
clone size: .

CDR3 DNA: TGTGCCAGCAGTTTTCTAGCGGTCTACAATGAGCAGTTCTTC
CDR3 protein: CASSFLAVYNEQFF
D gene: TRBD2
J gene: TRBJ2-1
V gene: TRBV12-3/TRBV12-4
clone size: .

CDR3 DNA: TGTGCCAGCAGCTTAAAGACAGGCCTCCTAGGCAATGAGCAGTTCTTC
CDR3 protein: CASSLKTGLLGNEQFF
D gene: .
J gene: TRBJ2-1
V gene: TRBV7-2
clone size: .

CDR3 DNA: TGCAGTGCTAGTTCGGAATACAATGAGCAGTTCTTC
CDR3 protein: CSASSEYNEQFF
D gene: .
J gene: TRBJ2-1
V gene: TRBV20-1
clone size: .

CDR3 DNA: TGTGCCAGCAGCCAAGGTCGGGGGCGTAACACTGAAGCTTTCTTT
CDR3 protein: CASSQGRGRNTEAFF
D gene: .
J gene: TRBJ1-1
V gene: TRBV3-1
clone size: few

CDR3 DNA: TGTGCCGTCCGACAAGGGGGGACCTACAATGAGCAGTTCTTC
CDR3 protein: CAVRQGGTYNEQFF
D gene: .
J gene: TRBJ2-1
V gene: TRBV10-3
clone size: .

CDR3 DNA: TGCAGTGCTACCCCCGTTAGCGGGTCCTCCTACAATGAGCAGTTCTTC
CDR3 protein: CSATPVSGSSYNEQFF
D gene: TRBD2
J gene: TRBJ2-1
V gene: TRBV20-1
clone size: few

CDR3 DNA: TGTGCCAGCAGCCCTGACGAGGGACAGGGTCATGGCTACACCTTC
CDR3 protein: CASSPDEGQGHGYTF
D gene: TRBD1
J gene: TRBJ1-2
V gene: TRBV7-9
clone size: few

CDR3 DNA: TGTGCCAGCAGTTACTCATGGGGGAGGGCCGCGAATGAGCAGTTCTTC
CDR3 protein: CASSYSWGRAANEQFF
D gene: TRBD2
J gene: TRBJ2-1
V gene: TRBV6-2/TRBV6-3
clone size: .

CDR3 DNA: TGTGCCAGCAGCGTAGGACTAGCGGAGACCCAGTACTTC
CDR3 protein: CASSVGLAETQYF
D gene: TRBD2
J gene: TRBJ2-5
V gene: TRBV9
clone size: .

CDR3 DNA: TGTGCCAGCAGTGGTAACGGGGGAAACGAGCAGTACTTC
CDR3 protein: CASSGNGGNEQYF
D gene: .
J gene: TRBJ2-7
V gene: TRBV12-3/TRBV12-4
clone size: few

CDR3 DNA: TGTGCCAGCGGAGGGACAGGGTCCTACGAGCAGTACTTC
CDR3 protein: CASGGTGSYEQYF
D gene: TRBD1
J gene: TRBJ2-7
V gene: TRBV6-6
clone size: few

CDR3 DNA: TGTGCCACCAGCAGGGTCACAGATACGCAGTATTTT
CDR3 protein: CATSRVTDTQYF
D gene: .
J gene: TRBJ2-3
V gene: TRBV15
clone size: few

CDR3 DNA: TGCAGCGCACTGGAGCCGGGACAGGGATATAATGAGCAGTTCTTC
CDR3 protein: CSALEPGQGYNEQFF
D gene: TRBD1
J gene: TRBJ2-1
V gene: TRBV29-1
clone size: few

CDR3 DNA: TGCGCCAGCAGCCCAGTGGGCAGGTTCGGGTATGGCTACACCTTC
CDR3 protein: CASSPVGRFGYGYTF
D gene: .
J gene: TRBJ1-2
V gene: TRBV5-1
clone size: .

CDR3 DNA: TGTGCCTCGCGGAGCGGGGTTAATCAGTATTTT
CDR3 protein: CASRSGVNQYF
D gene: TRBD2
J gene: TRBJ2-3
V gene: TRBV30
clone size: .

CDR3 DNA: TGTGCCAGCAGTTCGGACCCCAGGGGCAAAAGCACAGATACGCAGTATTTT
CDR3 protein: CASSSDPRGKSTDTQYF
D gene: .
J gene: TRBJ2-3
V gene: TRBV6-4
clone size: .

CDR3 DNA: TGTGCCAGCAGCTTCCCTCTCATATCGGCCTCCGAGCAGTACTTC
CDR3 protein: CASSFPLISASEQYF
D gene: .
J gene: TRBJ2-7
V gene: TRBV13
clone size: few

CDR3 DNA: TGTGCCAGCAGTGCTAGCTCCAACACCGGGGAGCTGTTTTTT
CDR3 protein: CASSASSNTGELFF
D gene: .
J gene: TRBJ2-2
V gene: TRBV6-1
clone size: few

CDR3 DNA: TGCAGTGCCCGAAAGGGACAGGGATGGGGTGAGCAGTTCTTC
CDR3 protein: CSARKGQGWGEQFF
D gene: TRBD1
J gene: TRBJ2-1
V gene: TRBV20-1
clone size: .

CDR3 DNA: TGCGCCAGCAGCCAAGAGGCTAGCGGGAGGATTATTGTCTTC
CDR3 protein: CASSQEASGRIIVF
D gene: TRBD2
J gene: TRBJ2-1
V gene: TRBV4-3
clone size: .

CDR3 DNA: TGTGCCAGCAGAATTAGCACTAGCGGGTCCTACGAGCAGTACTTC
CDR3 protein: CASRISTSGSYEQYF
D gene: TRBD2
J gene: TRBJ2-7
V gene: TRBV12-3/TRBV12-4
clone size: .